The sequence of this TCR beta chain was determined in a study of metastatic and nonmetastatic thyroid tumors. This CDR3 spans 14 amino acids. V lost 4 bases, J lost 3 bases, and 15 bases lay in between. Looked up from germline, CDR1 is SQVTM and CDR2 is ANQGSEA. TCRdb re-clonotyped the PCR reads via MiXCR. The repertoire includes roughly 70,000 clones, less than 20% of them detected once, and about 13% sits in the top ten. No treatment had been given to any patient before thyroid surgery. The sequenced sample consisted of blood. The TCR sequence derives from a female donor with papillary thyroid cancer or a benign thyroid nodule (not recorded which). Some clones in this sample may be carry-over from other donors' samples. The chain has TRBV29-1 and TRBJ1-1; tentative D call: TRBD1 (5 bases). The CDR3: CSVAAGTWDTEAFF. CDR3 nucleotide sequence: TGCAGCGTTGCCGCCGGGACTTGGGACACTGAAGCTTTCTTT.